A selection of T cell receptor beta chains follows, all from one sample in a study of blood T cell repertoires in COVID-19. Here immunoSEQ multiplex PCR was the method, and the copy in TCRdb shows in-frame clones only, minus some. The sample carries over 450,000 clones, roughly nine tenths recorded once. Sequences were obtained from peripheral blood. The receptors shown here come from a man aged 18 to 35 with COVID-19, enrolled during active disease. Each CDR3 is given with its conserved first and last residue. A D gene is named only where the DNA matches it firmly. Size is stated for part of the rows, as once, few or many counts, or as a class when the clone is expanded.

TGTGCCAGCAGCCCCAGGGGGTTTGGTGAAGCTTTCTTT CASSPRGFGEAFF few TRBJ1-1 TRBD1 TRBV5-4
TGTGCCAGCAGTTTAGCAGCGGATTCACCCCTCCACTTT CASSLAADSPLHF . TRBJ1-6 . TRBV12-3/TRBV12-4
TGTGCCAGTAGTCGTGAGACTTTGGGCTACACCTTC CASSRETLGYTF . TRBJ1-2 . TRBV19
TGTGCCAGCAGCGTGGGACAGGGGGTCACAGATACGCAGTATTTT CASSVGQGVTDTQYF . TRBJ2-3 TRBD1 TRBV2
TGTGCCAGCAGCTCTATCTCCTACGAGCAGTACTTC CASSSISYEQYF . TRBJ2-7 . TRBV7-9
TGCGCCAGCAGCCAACCGACTGAGTACAATGAGCAGTTCTTC CASSQPTEYNEQFF once TRBJ2-1 . TRBV4-1
TGTGCCACCAGCAGATCGGTGACTAGCGGATATGAGCAGTTCTTC CATSRSVTSGYEQFF . TRBJ2-1 TRBD2 TRBV15
TGCAGCGTTGAAGGGGGACTAGCGGGAAGAGAGACCCAGTACTTC CSVEGGLAGRETQYF . TRBJ2-5 TRBD2 TRBV29-1
TGTGCCAGCAGGGCACCGGGACAGGGGACAGATACGCAGTATTTT CASRAPGQGTDTQYF . TRBJ2-3 TRBD1 TRBV5-5
TGTGCCAGCAGCGCCCAGGGTGTGGCTAATGAAAAACTGTTTTTT CASSAQGVANEKLFF . TRBJ1-4 . TRBV7-2
TGTGCCAGCAGCCCTCAACAGGGTCGGCAAGAGACCCAGTACTTC CASSPQQGRQETQYF once TRBJ2-5 . TRBV7-9
TGTGCCAGCAGCCGAGAGACTTACTACAATGAGCAGTTCTTC CASSRETYYNEQFF . TRBJ2-1 . TRBV11-2
TGCGCCAGCAGCTCTGAGTACAATGAGCAGTTCTTC CASSSEYNEQFF . TRBJ2-1 . TRBV5-1
TGTGCCAGCAGTATCCGGGACTCTACCCAGTACTTC CASSIRDSTQYF . TRBJ2-5 . TRBV6-6
TGCGCCAGCAGGGAGGGACTAAGCTCCTACAATGAGCAGTTCTTC CASREGLSSYNEQFF . TRBJ2-1 TRBD2 TRBV10-2
TGTGCCACCTCCGCCCAGAACTACGAGCAGTACTTC CATSAQNYEQYF . TRBJ2-7 . TRBV5-3
TGTGCCAGCGGGCTGGCGGGAGAGGGGACCCAGTACTTC CASGLAGEGTQYF . TRBJ2-5 TRBD2 TRBV7-9
TGTGCCAGCAGCCAAGATCGAGGTTTTGTTCCAGGGGGCGCGGGTCGGACCCTCTACGAGCAGTACTTC CASSQDRGFVPGGAGRTLYEQYF . TRBJ2-7 TRBD1 TRBV3-1/TRBV3-2
TGCAGTGCTAGTGGACTAGCGGGAGGGCAGACGAACCAAGAGACCCAGTACTTC CSASGLAGGQTNQETQYF . TRBJ2-5 TRBD2 TRBV20-1
TGTGCCAGCGGGGGCGGAGGTTACGAGCAGTACTTC CASGGGGYEQYF . TRBJ2-7 . TRBV27
TGTGCCAGCAGCCAAGGGACAGGCGGAACCAAACCCTACGAGCAGTACTTC CASSQGTGGTKPYEQYF few TRBJ2-7 TRBD1 TRBV3-1/TRBV3-2
TGCGCCAGCAGCTTGGATTGGCAAGAGAGCGTCTCTAGCACAGATACGCAGTATTTT CASSLDWQESVSSTDTQYF once TRBJ2-3 . TRBV5-1
TGTGCCAGCAGTTTATCTCTCCCTGGGGCCAACGTCCTGACTTTC CASSLSLPGANVLTF . TRBJ2-6 . TRBV27
TGTGCCAGCAGCTTAAGACCCCAATCGGCGGTTTCAACAGATACGCAGTATTTT CASSLRPQSAVSTDTQYF . TRBJ2-3 . TRBV7-6
TGTGCCAGCAGCCCGACACAGGGAAGCTATGGCTACACCTTC CASSPTQGSYGYTF . TRBJ1-2 . TRBV9
TGTGCCACCAGCAGAGATCCTAGCGGGGTCGGGACCCAGTACTTC CATSRDPSGVGTQYF . TRBJ2-5 TRBD2 TRBV15
TGTGCCAGCAGTTATTATGTGACTAGCGGGCCCCAGCAGTTCTTC CASSYYVTSGPQQFF . TRBJ2-1 TRBD2 TRBV6-2/TRBV6-3
TGTGCCAGCGCTCGAGGCAATGAGCAGTTCTTC CASARGNEQFF . TRBJ2-1 . TRBV7-9
TGTGCCAGCAGTTACTTCGGCGGGGCTATGTACCAAGAGACCCAGTACTTC CASSYFGGAMYQETQYF once TRBJ2-5 . TRBV6-2/TRBV6-3
TGCGCCAGCAGCCGCGGGGACAGTAATCAGCCCCAGCATTTT CASSRGDSNQPQHF once TRBJ1-5 TRBD1 TRBV5-1
TGTGCCAGCAGCCAAGACAGAAGTCCCCGCAGGGCAGGCTACACCTTC CASSQDRSPRRAGYTF . TRBJ1-2 . TRBV3-1/TRBV3-2
TGTGCCAGCAGCTTGGCCTGGGGCAGTCACGCCCCGAACATTCAGTACTTC CASSLAWGSHAPNIQYF . TRBJ2-4 . TRBV5-6
TGTGCCAGCAGCTCCTCCGGGACTAGGGCCAGAGAGACCCAGTACTTC CASSSSGTRARETQYF . TRBJ2-5 TRBD2 TRBV7-9
TGTGCCAGCAGCTCCCCGGCGGGCAGGGAGGGTAGGTCCGAGCAGTACTTC CASSSPAGREGRSEQYF . TRBJ2-7 TRBD2 TRBV27
TGTGCCAGCAGCCAAGACGAGGACGAGCAGTACTTC CASSQDEDEQYF . TRBJ2-7 . TRBV4-2
TGTGCCAGCAGTAGGACAGGGGGCTACGAGCAGTACTTC CASSRTGGYEQYF . TRBJ2-7 TRBD1 TRBV28
TGTGCCAGCATGGCGGGACAGATCTACGAGCAGTACTTC CASMAGQIYEQYF . TRBJ2-7 . TRBV2
TGTGCCAGCAGTGAATCTGGAACAGGGGGCGCAGATACGCAGTATTTT CASSESGTGGADTQYF once TRBJ2-3 TRBD1 TRBV25-1
TGTGCCAGCAGGACAGGGGAACCCCAGCATTTT CASRTGEPQHF . TRBJ1-5 TRBD1 TRBV28
TGTGCCAGCAGTGAATTATCACAGGGGAACAATGAGCAGTTCTTC CASSELSQGNNEQFF . TRBJ2-1 TRBD1 TRBV25-1
TGTGCCAGCTCACCACCTTTGGCAGATCGAGAGACCCAGTACTTC CASSPPLADRETQYF . TRBJ2-5 . TRBV18
TGTGCCAGCAGCCGTGGACAGGGGGAACATGAAGCTTTCTTT CASSRGQGEHEAFF . TRBJ1-1 TRBD1 TRBV11-2
TGTGCCAGCAGCTTAAAAGGCGGGGGCTGGCGGGAGACCCAGTACTTC CASSLKGGGWRETQYF . TRBJ2-5 . TRBV13
TGTGCCAGCAGCCTTACGGGGACAGGGGAAAATCAGCCCCAGCATTTT CASSLTGTGENQPQHF . TRBJ1-5 TRBD1 TRBV4-2
TGCGCCAGCGGGGGACTAGCGGGGTCGAACACCGGGGAGCTGTTTTTT CASGGLAGSNTGELFF . TRBJ2-2 TRBD2 TRBV4-1